This T cell receptor beta chain was recovered during a study of T cells in Graves' hyperthyroidism and ophthalmopathy. In this sample, this clonotype turned up once. Its antigen is not identified. It was RNA transcripts that yielded the amplified TCR beta CDR3 regions. A set of HTBI primers served as the primers for a first-round RT-PCR of the TCR CDR3. TCRdb redid the calling of the multiplex PCR reads with MiXCR, one entry per CDR3 protein. Of roughly 700,000 distinct CDR3 sequences listed, about a third were seen once; the top ten hold around 31%. Study-level findings and limits: A model of 13 V-J pairs discriminated ophthalmopathy from stable hyperthyroidism.

The CDR3 sequence is 16 residues long. Trimming removed 7 bases from V and 7 bases from J; junction bases left unmatched: 15. Germline CDR1 and CDR2: SGHTA and FQGNSA. This chain uses TRBV7-2 with TRBJ1-2, with 10 nucleotides matching TRBD1. The sequence came from a woman aged 40 to 55 with Graves' hyperthyroidism. Material: blood. The CDR3 sequence: CASTSNPGQGMVGYTF. The CDR3 bases are TGTGCCAGCACCTCCAACCCGGGACAGGGGATGGTTGGCTACACCTTC.